Listed here are 26 T cell receptor beta chains from one sample, sequenced in a study of blood T cells in healthy people across ages. The second PCR ran about 6 to 11 cycles with a sample-barcoded 5' primer and J-beta primers. TCRdb re-called the 5' RACE reads with MiXCR, one entry per CDR3 protein. Of around 1,100,000 distinct CDR3 sequences listed, around two fifths are singletons. The sample taken for sequencing was blood. Receptors originate from a man aged 18 to 30 in good health.

The rearrangement uses TRBV4-1 and TRBJ1-2, with unresolved D. Germline V lookup: CDR1 MGHRA, CDR2 YSYEKL. The CDR3 has 15 residues. V shed 1 base and J shed 1 base, with 10 bases lying between them. The CDR3 region is CASSQVSNVNYGYTF. In DNA form, the CDR3 reads TGCGCCAGCAGCCAAGTCAGTAACGTTAACTATGGCTACACCTTC.

This clonotype was found a few times. The J gene is TRBJ1-5, the V gene TRBV7-6; no clear D gene. Per the germline V gene, CDR1 is SGHVS and CDR2 is FNYEAQ. V dropped 1 base and J dropped 0 bases, with 13 bases sitting between them. The CDR3 totals 17 residues. CDR3 sequence: CASSLVPPLRSNQPQHF. The DNA of the CDR3 is TGTGCCAGCAGCTTAGTTCCCCCGTTGCGTAGCAATCAGCCCCAGCATTTT.

This clonotype has just a few counts. V gene TRBV20-1 combines with J gene TRBJ2-1; D is undetermined. The CDR3 is 11 amino acids. CDR1 DFQATT and CDR2 SNEGSKA come from the germline V gene (reference sequence). Trimming took 6 bases from V and 6 from J, leaving 9 bases between them. Here the CDR3 reads CSAPSLNEQFF. CDR3 in DNA: TGCAGTGCCCCATCTCTCAATGAGCAGTTCTTC.

This clonotype was seen just once. The chain combines TRBV12-3 or TRBV12-4 with TRBJ1-1; D remains unclear. There are 13 residues in the CDR3. Trimming took off 5 bases at V and 6 bases at J, with 13 bases between the two ends. CDR3 in amino acids: CASSRKGIAEAFF. As DNA, the CDR3 is TGTGCCAGCAGTCGAAAAGGGATAGCTGAAGCTTTCTTT.

This clonotype was picked up a small number of times. The gene calls are TRBV29-1 and TRBJ2-7; the D call may be TRBD1 or TRBD2 (6 bases each). This CDR3 contains 14 residues. Germline V gives CDR1 SQVTM, CDR2 ANQGSEA. Trimming shortened V by 6 bases and J by 7 bases, and 22 bases separated the two germline ends. The chain's CDR3 is CSVPPVGGLVEQYF. CDR3 DNA: TGCAGCGTACCCCCCGTTGGGGGGCTGGTTGAGCAGTACTTC.

V is TRBV5-1 and J is TRBJ1-1; D may be TRBD1 (5 bases). Trimming left V 0 bases short and J 0 bases short, with 12 bases between. The CDR3 contains 16 residues. CDR1 SGHRS and CDR2 YFSETQ come from the germline V gene. The CDR3 region is CASSLGGVRMNTEAFF. Here the CDR3 DNA reads TGCGCCAGCAGCTTGGGAGGGGTTCGTATGAACACTGAAGCTTTCTTT.

The rearrangement uses TRBV7-8 and TRBJ2-2, with TRBD1 matching 9 bases. J lost 4 bases, V lost 5 bases, and 5 bases had no gene match. Germline CDR1 is SGHVS and CDR2 is FQNEAQ. The CDR3 contains 15 residues. The CDR3 DNA reads as TGTGCCAGCAGCCCCGGGACAGGGTCCACCGGGGAGCTGTTTTTT. It yields the protein CASSPGTGSTGELFF.

This clonotype was recorded once. The chain is built from TRBV6-2 or TRBV6-3 and TRBJ2-7; the match to TRBD2 covers 7 bases. Per germline, CDR1 MNHEY and CDR2 SVGEGT. V lost 7 bases, J lost 6 bases, and 9 bases stayed unmatched. The length of the CDR3 is 13 residues. For the CDR3, the DNA is TGTGCCAGCACCCAGGGACTATCTCGCGAGCAGTACTTC. Its protein product is CASTQGLSREQYF.

Comment on this clonotype: Germline and junction disagree at one end, which may indicate a read error. This chain uses TRBV14 with TRBJ2-3; possible D gene TRBD1, 6 bases. The CDR3 length is 15 residues. CDR1 is SGHDN, CDR2 FVKESK, per germline. This chain's CDR3 is CASSQEHRATDAQYF. CDR3 DNA sequence: TGTGCCAGCAGCCAAGAGCACAGGGCTACAGATGCGCAGTATTTT.

This clonotype was found once. The CDR3 here is CASSSEGDRGRQYF. The CDR3 bases are TGTGCCAGCAGCTCTGAAGGGGACAGGGGGAGGCAGTACTTC. The V and J genes are TRBV27 and TRBJ2-7, with TRBD1 identical over 11 bases. Germline lookup yields CDR1 MNHEY and CDR2 SMNVEV (reference sequence). The CDR3 is 14 amino acids. Unmatched junction bases numbered 10, after V lost 6 bases and J lost 9 bases.

This clonotype showed up just a few times. This chain uses TRBV29-1 with TRBJ2-5; TRBD2 agrees at 9 bases. Germline V gene lookup returns CDR1 SQVTM and CDR2 ANQGSEA. The junction had 5 bases not matched to a gene; V was cut back by 2 bases and J by 4 bases. CDR3 length equals 14 residues. CDR3 loop: CSVELGTSRETQYF. As DNA, the CDR3 is TGCAGCGTTGAACTCGGGACTAGCCGAGAGACCCAGTACTTC.

V gene TRBV7-8 combines with J gene TRBJ2-3; D gene uncertain. Deletions cut 4 bases from V and 0 bases from J, with 8 bases between. The CDR3 length is 14 residues. Germline V gives CDR1 SGHVS, CDR2 FQNEAQ. Here the CDR3 reads CASSSEPSTDTQYF. The CDR3 coding sequence is TGTGCCAGCAGCTCAGAACCAAGCACAGATACGCAGTATTTT. Full variable domain (outside the CDR3, taken from reference TRBV7-8 and TRBJ2-3): GAGVSQSPRYKVAKRGQDVALRCDPISGHVSLFWYQQALGQGPEFLTYFQNEAQLDKSGLPSDRFFAERPEGSVSTLKIQRTQQEDSAVYLCASSSEPSTDTQYFGPGTRLTVL.

Details on this clonotype: A read error may account for a junction end that differs from germline. The rearrangement links TRBV7-2 to TRBJ1-6; possibly TRBD1 for D (6 bases). The CDR3 has 16 amino acids. CDR1 and CDR2 (germline): SGHTA, FQGNSA. The CDR3, as DNA: TGTGCCAGCAGCTTAGTCGCGGGACAACATAATCCACCCCTCCACTTT. Translation: CASSLVAGQHNPPLHF.

The chain couples TRBV7-3 to TRBJ2-3, with 9 positions matching TRBD2. The CDR3 runs 16 residues. Trimming removed 1 base from V and 3 bases from J; junction bases left unmatched: 5. Germline CDR1 SGHTA, CDR2 FQGTGA. CDR3: CASSLISGGATDTQYF. As DNA, the CDR3 is TGTGCCAGCAGCTTAATTAGCGGGGGTGCTACAGATACGCAGTATTTT.

As concerns this clonotype: Possible read error: a much larger clone is one base away. The V gene is TRBV9, the J gene TRBJ2-1, with TRBD1 as a possible D gene (6 bases). CDR3 size: 15 residues. Germline V gene sequence: CDR1 SGDLS, CDR2 YYNGEE. V was shortened by 2 bases and J by 5 bases, with 14 bases between the two germline ends. For the CDR3, the DNA is TGTGCCAGCAGCGTTAGAGGGACACCGCACAATGAGCAGTTCTTC. It codes for CASSVRGTPHNEQFF.

There are many counts of this clonotype. The chain recombines TRBV5-1 with TRBJ1-1, with D maybe TRBD1 (5 bases). The CDR3 consists of 15 residues. Trimming cost V 0 bases and J 0 bases, with 9 bases left between them. Germline values: CDR1 SGHRS, CDR2 YFSETQ. CDR3 DNA: TGCGCCAGCAGCTTGGACGGGGGAATGAACACTGAAGCTTTCTTT. Translation gives CASSLDGGMNTEAFF.

CDR3 sequence reads: CASSPTGTNYEQYF. CDR3 sequence (DNA): TGTGCCAGCAGCCCTACCGGGACTAACTACGAGCAGTACTTC. The chain employs TRBV6-6 and TRBJ2-7; the match to TRBD2 covers 7 bases. The CDR3 length is 14 residues. The V segment lost 6 bases and the J segment 3 bases; nucleotides outside the gene matches: 8. Germline lookup yields CDR1 MNHNY and CDR2 SVGAGI (reference sequence).

The sample holds a few counts of this clonotype. The rearrangement joins TRBV20-1 to TRBJ2-3, with TRBD2 as a possible D gene (7 bases). The CDR3 loop spans 12 amino acids. Germline CDR1 and CDR2: DFQATT and SNEGSKA (reference sequence). V lost 5 bases and J 5 bases, leaving 11 bases between the germline ends. DNA for the CDR3: TGCAGTGCTCGGGGGGCGCGAGATACGCAGTATTTT. Its protein is CSARGARDTQYF.

Concerning this clonotype itself: The junction departs from the called germline gene at one end, perhaps through a read error. This chain links TRBV7-9 with TRBJ1-5; 7 positions match TRBD1. CDR3 length equals 13 residues. Looked up from germline, CDR1 is SEHNR and CDR2 is FQNEAQ (reference sequence). As DNA, the CDR3 is TGTGCCCGCAGCGCACAGGGGTATCAGCCCCAGCATTTT. Its translation is CARSAQGYQPQHF.

The chain couples TRBV28 to TRBJ1-2; D unclear. Trimming cost V 5 bases and J 4 bases, with 8 bases left between them. Germline V gives CDR1 MDHEN, CDR2 SYDVKM. The CDR3 totals 12 residues. The CDR3 DNA sequence: TGTGCCAGCAGTGGCCTGGGCTATGGCTACACCTTC. This translates into CASSGLGYGYTF.

The rearrangement links TRBV4-1 to TRBJ1-1; D is unresolved. CDR1 and CDR2 from the germline V gene are MGHRA and YSYEKL. CDR3 length: 15 residues. Trimming stripped 1 base from V and 3 bases from J, with 12 bases between. CDR3 nucleotide sequence: TGCGCCAGCAGCCAAGGTACGGGTAGGGACACTGAAGCTTTCTTT. Encoded protein: CASSQGTGRDTEAFF.

V is TRBV9 and J is TRBJ2-7, with D unresolved. The ends were cut back, 0 bases at V and 7 bases at J, with 11 bases in the middle. Germline CDR1 is SGDLS and CDR2 is YYNGEE. The length of the CDR3 is 13 residues. CDR3 bases: TGTGCCAGCAGCGTAGCGGAAGGGAATGAGCAGTACTTC. It encodes CASSVAEGNEQYF. Full variable domain (remainder filled in from reference TRBV9 and TRBJ2-7): DSGVTQTPKHLITATGQRVTLRCSPRSGDLSVYWYQQSLDQGLQFLIQYYNGEERAKGNILERFSAQQFPDLHSELNLSSLELGDSALYFCASSVAEGNEQYFGPGTRLTVT.

The V call is TRBV6-2 or TRBV6-3, the J call TRBJ2-7; D unclear. Trimming pared 8 bases from V and 7 bases from J, leaving 12 bases between. Germline V gene sequence: CDR1 MNHEY, CDR2 SVGEGT. The CDR3 has 11 amino acids. The CDR3 loop is CASSDVDEQYF. For the CDR3, the DNA is TGTGCCAGCTCCGACGTAGATGAGCAGTACTTC.

The rearrangement uses TRBV6-1 and TRBJ1-4; 7 bases fit TRBD1. Germline values: CDR1 MNHNS, CDR2 SASEGT. The CDR3 has 15 residues. The V segment lost 4 bases and the J segment 5 bases; nucleotides outside the gene matches: 7. This chain's CDR3 is CASSGARGFNEKLFF. Here the CDR3 DNA reads TGTGCCAGCAGTGGGGCCAGGGGGTTCAATGAAAAACTGTTTTTT.

This clonotype came up a few times. The chain carries TRBV2 and TRBJ2-5; D possibly uses TRBD1 or TRBD2 (5 bases each). The J call could be wrong; TRBJ2-7 is a better fit for the DNA end. Germline CDR1 SNHLY, CDR2 FYNNEI. CDR3 length: 15 amino acids. The CDR3, as DNA: TGTGCCAGCAGTGGTTCCGGGACGCCGATCTACGAGCAGTACTTC. This codes for CASSGSGTPIYEQYF.

A few counts support this clonotype. In DNA form, the CDR3 reads TGCAGTGCTAGGAGATCAGGGTCTAGCAATCAGCCCCAGCATTTT. This encodes CSARRSGSSNQPQHF. This chain links TRBV20-1 with TRBJ1-5; tentative D call: TRBD1 (5 bases). Between the trimmed V and J ends, which lost 3 bases and 0 bases, there was a span of 12 bases. Germline V gene sequence: CDR1 DFQATT, CDR2 SNEGSKA (reference sequence). The CDR3 length is 15 residues.